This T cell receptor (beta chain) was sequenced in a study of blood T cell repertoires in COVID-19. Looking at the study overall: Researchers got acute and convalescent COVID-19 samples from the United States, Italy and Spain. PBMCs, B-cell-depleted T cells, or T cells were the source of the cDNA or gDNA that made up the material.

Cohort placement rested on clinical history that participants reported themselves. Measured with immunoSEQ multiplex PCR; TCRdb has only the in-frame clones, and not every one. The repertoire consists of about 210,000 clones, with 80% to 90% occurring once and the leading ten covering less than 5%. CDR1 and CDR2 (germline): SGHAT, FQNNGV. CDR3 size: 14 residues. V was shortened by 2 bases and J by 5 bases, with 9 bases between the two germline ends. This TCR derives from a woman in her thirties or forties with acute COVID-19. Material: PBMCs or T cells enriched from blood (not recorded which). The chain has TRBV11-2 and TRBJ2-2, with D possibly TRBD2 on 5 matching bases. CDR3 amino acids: CASSLPGVTGELFF. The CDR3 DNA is TGTGCCAGCAGCTTACCCGGGGTAACCGGGGAGCTGTTTTTT.